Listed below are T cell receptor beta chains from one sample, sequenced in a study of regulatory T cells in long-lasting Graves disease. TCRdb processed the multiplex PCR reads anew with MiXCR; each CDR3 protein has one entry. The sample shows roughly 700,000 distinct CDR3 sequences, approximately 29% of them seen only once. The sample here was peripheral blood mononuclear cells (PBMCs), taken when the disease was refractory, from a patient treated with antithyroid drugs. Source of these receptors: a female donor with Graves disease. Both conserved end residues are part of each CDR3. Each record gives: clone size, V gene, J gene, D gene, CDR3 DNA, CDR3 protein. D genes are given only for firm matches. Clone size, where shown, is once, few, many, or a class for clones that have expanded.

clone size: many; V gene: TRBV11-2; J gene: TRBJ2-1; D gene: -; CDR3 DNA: TGTGCCAGCAGCCTACTGCGTCTTGGGGACAATGAGCAGTTCTTC; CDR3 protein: CASSLLRLGDNEQFF
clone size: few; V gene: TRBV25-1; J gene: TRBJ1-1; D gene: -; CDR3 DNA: TGTGCCAGCAGTGAAGAAGGGCTGTTGAACACTGAAGCTTTCTTT; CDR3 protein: CASSEEGLLNTEAFF
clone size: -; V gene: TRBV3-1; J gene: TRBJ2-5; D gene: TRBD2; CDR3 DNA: TGTGCCAGCAGCCAAGATTCGGGGGGCCAAGAGACCCAGTACTTC; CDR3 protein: CASSQDSGGQETQYF
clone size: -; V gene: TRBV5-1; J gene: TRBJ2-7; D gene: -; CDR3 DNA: TGCGCCAGCAGCGCGGACCGCGGGACACACCTAGGGAGGAACTTC; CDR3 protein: CASSADRGTHLGRNF
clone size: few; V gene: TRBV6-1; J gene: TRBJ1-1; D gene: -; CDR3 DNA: TGTGCCAGCAGCGGGGGGACTATATTTTCTGAAGCTTTCTTT; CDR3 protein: CASSGGTIFSEAFF
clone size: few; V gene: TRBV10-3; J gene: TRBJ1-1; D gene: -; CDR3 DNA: TGTGCCATCAGTGAGTCCGGGCGGGGTCCCAGGGCTGAAGCTTTCTTT; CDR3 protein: CAISESGRGPRAEAFF
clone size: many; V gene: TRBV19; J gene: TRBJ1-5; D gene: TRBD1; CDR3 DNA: TGTGCCAGTAGAGGCGGACAGGGGATTGTTAGCAATCAGCCCCAGCATTTT; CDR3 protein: CASRGGQGIVSNQPQHF
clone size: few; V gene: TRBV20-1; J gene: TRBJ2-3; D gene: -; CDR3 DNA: TGCAGTGCTAGGACTAGTCCAGATACGCAGTATTTT; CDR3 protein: CSARTSPDTQYF
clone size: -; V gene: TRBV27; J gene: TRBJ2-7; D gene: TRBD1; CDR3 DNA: TGTGCCAGCATCAGGAAAACCGGGACAGGGCCCTACGAGCAGTACTTC; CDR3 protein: CASIRKTGTGPYEQYF
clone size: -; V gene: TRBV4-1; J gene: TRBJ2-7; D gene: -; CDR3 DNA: TGCGCCAGCAGCCGACAACACGTAGACAGCTCCTACGAGCAGTACTTC; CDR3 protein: CASSRQHVDSSYEQYF
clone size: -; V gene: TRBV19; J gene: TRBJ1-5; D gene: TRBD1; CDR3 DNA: TGTGCCAGTAGTTTTTTTGACAGGGCAAATAGCAATCAGCCCCAGCATTTT; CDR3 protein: CASSFFDRANSNQPQHF
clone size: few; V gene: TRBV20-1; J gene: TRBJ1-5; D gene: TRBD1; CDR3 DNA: TGCAGTGCTAGAGATCGTCACAGGGGGTCGAGCAATCAGCCCCAGCATTTT; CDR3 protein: CSARDRHRGSSNQPQHF
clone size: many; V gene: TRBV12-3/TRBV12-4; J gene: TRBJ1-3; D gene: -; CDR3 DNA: TGTGCCAGCGGTGACAGTCCAAACACCATATATTTT; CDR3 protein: CASGDSPNTIYF
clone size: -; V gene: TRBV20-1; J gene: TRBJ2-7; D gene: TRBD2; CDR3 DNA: TGCAGTGCTAGAGATCAGCGGGGAAGCTCCTACGAGCAGTACTTC; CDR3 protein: CSARDQRGSSYEQYF
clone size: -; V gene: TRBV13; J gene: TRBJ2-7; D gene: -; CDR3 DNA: TGTGCCAGCAGCTTAGATCGGGGGCTCTACGAGCAGTACTTC; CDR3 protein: CASSLDRGLYEQYF
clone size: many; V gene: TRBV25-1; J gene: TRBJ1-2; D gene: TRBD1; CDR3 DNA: TGTGCCAGCAGTGCACTCAACGCCGGGACAGGGGTATATGGCTACACCTTC; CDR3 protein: CASSALNAGTGVYGYTF
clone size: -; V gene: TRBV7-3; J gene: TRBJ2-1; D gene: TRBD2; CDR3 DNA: TGTGCCAGCAGCTTGGGGACTAGCGGTCACAATGAGCAGTTCTTC; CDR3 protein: CASSLGTSGHNEQFF
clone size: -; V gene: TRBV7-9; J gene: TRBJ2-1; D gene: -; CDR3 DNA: TGTGCCAGCAGCTCTGGGGGATTTGCGTCCTACAATGAGCAGTTCTTC; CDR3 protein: CASSSGGFASYNEQFF
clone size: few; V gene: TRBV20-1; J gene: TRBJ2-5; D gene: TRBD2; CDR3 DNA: TGCAGTGCTAGGCGGACTAGCGGGGAGACCCAGTACTTC; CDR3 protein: CSARRTSGETQYF
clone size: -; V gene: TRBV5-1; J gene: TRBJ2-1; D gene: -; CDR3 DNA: TGCGCCAGCAGCTTGGAAACAGGGCAACGTTACAATGAGCAGTTCTTC; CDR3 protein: CASSLETGQRYNEQFF
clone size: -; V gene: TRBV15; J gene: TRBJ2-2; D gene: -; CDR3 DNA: TGTGCCACCAGCAGAGTTCGCAACACCGGGGAGCTGTTTTTT; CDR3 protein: CATSRVRNTGELFF
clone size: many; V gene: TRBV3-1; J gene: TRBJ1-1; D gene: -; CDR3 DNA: TGTGCCAGCAGCCAAGGACAGAACACTGAAGCTTTCTTT; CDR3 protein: CASSQGQNTEAFF
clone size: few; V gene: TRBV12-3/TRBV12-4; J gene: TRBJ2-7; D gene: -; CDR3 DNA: TGTGCCAGCAGTTTAGTCTTAAATAGCGAGACCCCCTACGAGCAGTACTTC; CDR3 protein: CASSLVLNSETPYEQYF
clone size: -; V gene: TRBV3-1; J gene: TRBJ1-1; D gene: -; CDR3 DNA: TGTGCCAGCAGCCAAGATCACCGGGGAGGCACTGAAGCTTTCTTT; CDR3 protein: CASSQDHRGGTEAFF
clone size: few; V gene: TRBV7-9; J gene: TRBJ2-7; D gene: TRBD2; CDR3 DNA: TGTGCCAGCAGCTTAGCGGGAGGGCCGGATGAGCAGTACTTC; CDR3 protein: CASSLAGGPDEQYF
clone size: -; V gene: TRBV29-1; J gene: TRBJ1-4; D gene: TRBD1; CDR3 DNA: TGCAGCGCTGCCGCTAACAGGGGGTCTAATGAAAAACTGTTTTTT; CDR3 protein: CSAAANRGSNEKLFF
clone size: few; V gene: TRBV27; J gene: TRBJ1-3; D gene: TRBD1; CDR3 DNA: TGTGCCAGCACCCTGGACAGGGGAGCTGGAAACACCATATATTTT; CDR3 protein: CASTLDRGAGNTIYF
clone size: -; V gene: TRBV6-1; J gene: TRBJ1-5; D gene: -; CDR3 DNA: TGTGCCAGCATACGGGGGCTCGGCAATCAGCCCCAGCATTTT; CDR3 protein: CASIRGLGNQPQHF
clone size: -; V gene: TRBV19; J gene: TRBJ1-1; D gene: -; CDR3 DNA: TGTGCCAGTAGTACCAACCATAACACTGAAGCTTTCTTT; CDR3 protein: CASSTNHNTEAFF
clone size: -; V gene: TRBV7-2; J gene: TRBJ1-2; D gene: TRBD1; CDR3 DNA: TGTGCCAGCAGCTTACAGGGACAGGGTCTCGGTAACTATGGCTACACCTTC; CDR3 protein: CASSLQGQGLGNYGYTF
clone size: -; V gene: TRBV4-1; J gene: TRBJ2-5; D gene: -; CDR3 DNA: TGCGCCAGCAGCGCGCGCGGGCAGGAACTCCAAGAGACCCAGTACTTC; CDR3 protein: CASSARGQELQETQYF
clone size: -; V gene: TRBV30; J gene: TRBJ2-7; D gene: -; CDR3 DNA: TGTGCCTGGAGAAATCTGGCGGCGGTCTCCTACGAGCAGTACTTC; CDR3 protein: CAWRNLAAVSYEQYF
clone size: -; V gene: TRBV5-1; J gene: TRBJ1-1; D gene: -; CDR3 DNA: TGCGCCAGCAGCTCAAGGTCGAGGAGACGAAACACTGAAGCTTTCTTT; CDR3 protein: CASSSRSRRRNTEAFF
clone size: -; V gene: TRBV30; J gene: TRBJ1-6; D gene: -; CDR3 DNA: TGTGCCTGGAGTGGGGGAATTAATTCACCCCTCCACTTT; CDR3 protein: CAWSGGINSPLHF
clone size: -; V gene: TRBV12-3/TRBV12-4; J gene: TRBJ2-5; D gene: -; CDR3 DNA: TGTGCCAGCACTCCCGGAGGGGGGGGGGGAGAGACCCAGTACTTC; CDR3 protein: CASTPGGGGGETQYF
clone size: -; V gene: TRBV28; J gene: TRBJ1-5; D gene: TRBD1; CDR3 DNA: TGTGCCAGCAGTCCTGGGACAGCCGCCACTCAGCCCCAGCATTTT; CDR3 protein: CASSPGTAATQPQHF